This T cell receptor (beta chain) was profiled in a study of cytomegalovirus exposure and HLA in healthy donors. About the research overall: T cells numbering 150 million to 200 million yielded around 120 million unique TCR beta sequences in an earlier analysis. General study points: The authors later found HLA-associated TCR beta chains more clonally expanded than equally common others. Earlier results showed most TCR beta V segments being productive about 90% or about 30% of the time.

Samples came from healthy bone marrow donors. A word on this clone: The target antigen is unknown.

The CDR3 loop spans 14 amino acids. CDR1 is LNHDA, CDR2 SQIVND, per germline (reference sequence). The V end lost 7 bases, the J end lost 3 bases, and 14 bases lay between the germline ends. With 60 Vbeta and 13 Jbeta primers, the PCR was carried out. Sequencing used immunoSEQ multiplex PCR; TCRdb keeps in-frame clones, though not all of them. The sample lists under 300,000 clones; around four fifths were seen once. This chain connects TRBV19 to TRBJ2-3, with D possibly being TRBD2 (6 bases). The receptor was derived from a middle-aged woman in good health and CMV-seropositive. Sample: PBMCs. The CDR3 nucleotides are TGTGCCAGTAATTTGGGGGGAGCGACAGATACGCAGTATTTT. Its translation is CASNLGGATDTQYF. The variable domain in full, completed from reference TRBV19 and TRBJ2-3, reads DGGITQSPKYLFRKEGQNVTLSCEQNLNHDAMYWYRQDPGQGLRLIYYSQIVNDFQKGDIAEGYSVSREKKESFPLTVTSAQKNPTAFYLCASNLGGATDTQYFGPGTRLTVL.